This TCR beta chain is from a study of T-cell reconstitution after alpha-beta-depleted transplantation in children. Findings and limits, study-wide: Surviving recipient T cells and thymic progenitors underlay high day-60 TCRbeta diversity in some patients. One year after transplant, T-cell counts and diversity came mostly from newly produced T cells. Where alpha-beta T cells came from about two months after transplant was reportedly several hundred expanded graft clones.

In germline, CDR1 is SGHDT, CDR2 YYEEEE. This CDR3 is built from 19 residues. V lost 2 bases and J lost 6, with 29 bases in between. A TCRbeta library incorporating unique molecular identifiers was prepared. TCRdb used MiXCR to reprocess the PCR reads, holding one entry per CDR3 protein. There are approximately 800,000 distinct CDR3 sequences in the sample; roughly 15% occur only once, and approximately 5% lies in the top ten. As for this clonotype: Its antigen is still unknown.

J is TRBJ2-5 and V is TRBV5-6, with D maybe TRBD1 (7 bases). This specimen consisted of PBMCs, mostly from graft donor cells, obtained 360 days after TCRalphabeta/CD19-depleted stem cell transplant. The sequence was obtained from a male patient younger than 18 who had a stem cell transplant for acute lymphoblastic leukemia, so the T cells may come from the graft donor. The CDR3 sequence is CASSFDRELEGRSVKTQYF. The CDR3 DNA reads as TGTGCCAGCAGCTTCGACAGGGAATTGGAGGGCCGTAGTGTAAAGACCCAGTACTTC.